The 11 T cell receptor beta chains in this list originate from one sample, sequenced in a study of blood T cell repertoires in COVID-19. Clones were sequenced by immunoSEQ multiplex PCR, and TCRdb holds only the in-frame ones, with some missing. The profile covers 150,000 to 200,000 clones, with roughly nine tenths appearing a single time and roughly 25% taken by the ten largest. Sequenced sample: peripheral blood. Receptors were obtained from a man between 60 and 75 years old with acute or convalescent COVID-19.

The rearrangement uses TRBV6-4 and TRBJ2-2, with TRBD1 matching over 7 bases. Germline V gives CDR1 MRHNA, CDR2 SNTAGT. The CDR3 runs to 14 residues. J was trimmed by 6 bases and V by 4 bases; bases with no gene match: 5. The CDR3 nucleotides read TGTGCCAGCAGTGCCCTGCAGGGGGCCGGGGAGCTGTTTTTT. Protein sequence: CASSALQGAGELFF.

The chain recombines TRBV24-1 with TRBJ1-2; D gene ambiguous. The CDR3 is 20 amino acids. Trimming pared 3 bases from V and 10 bases from J, leaving 35 bases between. Per germline, CDR1 KGHDR and CDR2 SFDVKD. The CDR3 region is CATSDLVRARVDNLREVYTF. CDR3 in DNA: TGTGCCACCAGTGATCTGGTGCGAGCGAGGGTTGACAACCTCCGGGAGGTCTACACCTTC.

This sequence joins TRBV28 and TRBJ2-2; 8 bases are a match to TRBD2. The ends lost 5 bases at V and 0 bases at J; junction bases unmatched: 5. The CDR3 extends over 16 amino acids. Germline values: CDR1 MDHEN, CDR2 SYDVKM. CDR3 in DNA: TGTGCCAGCAGTACGCGACTAGCGCCGAACACCGGGGAGCTGTTTTTT. Translation gives CASSTRLAPNTGELFF.

The V gene is TRBV19, the J gene TRBJ1-1; no definite D call. There are 13 residues in the CDR3. V lost 4 bases to trimming and J lost 1 base, with 7 bases between them. Germline lookup yields CDR1 LNHDA and CDR2 SQIVND (reference sequence). The CDR3 here is CASSTAQNTEAFF. Written as DNA, the CDR3 is TGTGCCAGTAGTACCGCACAGAACACTGAAGCTTTCTTT.

The genes are TRBV27 and TRBJ1-1; no reliable D call. This CDR3 spans 17 amino acids. The V end lost 5 bases, the J end lost 1 base, and 20 bases lay between the germline ends. CDR1 is MNHEY and CDR2 is SMNVEV in the germline V gene (reference sequence). The CDR3 spells CASSLQGRTFGNTEAFF. The CDR3, as DNA: TGTGCCAGCAGTCTCCAAGGGAGGACCTTTGGGAACACTGAAGCTTTCTTT.

This chain joins TRBV7-2 and TRBJ2-2; 10 bases fit TRBD2. V gave up 4 bases and J gave up 3 bases; unmatched junction bases: 5. CDR1 is SGHTA and CDR2 is FQGNSA in the germline V gene. The CDR3 covers 16 residues. CDR3 in amino acids: CASSSGLAVDTGELFF. The CDR3 DNA follows: TGTGCCAGCAGCTCTGGACTAGCGGTCGACACCGGGGAGCTGTTTTTT.

This chain's CDR3 is CSASSGAGELFF. DNA for the CDR3: TGCAGCGCCTCTAGCGGCGCCGGGGAGCTGTTTTTT. V is TRBV29-1 and J is TRBJ2-2, with 7 bases matching TRBD2. CDR1 is SQVTM, CDR2 ANQGSEA, per germline. J gave up 6 bases and V 7 bases, and 5 bases lay outside the gene matches. The CDR3 spans 12 residues.

V and J are TRBV12-5 and TRBJ1-4; D not resolved. Deletions cut 2 bases from V and 7 bases from J, with 8 bases between. Germline CDR1 and CDR2: LGHNT and FRNRAP. The CDR3 totals 13 residues. Here the CDR3 DNA reads TGTGCTAGTGGTTTGTCGGCGGGTGAAAAACTGTTTTTT. This gives the protein CASGLSAGEKLFF.

The chain employs TRBV2 and TRBJ1-3, with D possibly TRBD1 on 5 matching bases. CDR3 length equals 15 residues. Trimming took off 2 bases at V and 0 bases at J, with 8 bases between the two ends. Germline assignment: CDR1 SNHLY and CDR2 FYNNEI. CDR3 coding DNA: TGTGCCAGCAGTGAAACAGGTTCCTCTGGAAACACCATATATTTT. Its translation is CASSETGSSGNTIYF. The whole variable domain, remainder taken from reference TRBV2 and TRBJ1-3, is EPEVTQTPSHQVTQMGQEVILRCVPISNHLYFYWYRQILGQKVEFLVSFYNNEISEKSEIFDDQFSVERPDGSNFTLKIRSTKLEDSAMYFCASSETGSSGNTIYFGEGSWLTVV.

The J gene is TRBJ2-5, the V gene TRBV19, with TRBD1 as a possible D gene (6 bases). V lost 1 base and J 5 bases, leaving 8 bases between the germline ends. The CDR3 is 13 amino acids. Germline CDR1 LNHDA, CDR2 SQIVND (reference sequence). The CDR3 is CASSIAQGETQYF. In nucleotides, the CDR3 is TGTGCCAGTAGTATAGCCCAGGGGGAGACCCAGTACTTC.

The chain carries TRBV19 and TRBJ2-2; 7 positions agree with TRBD2. The CDR3 has 13 amino acids. V lost 6 bases, J lost 6 bases, and 4 bases stayed unmatched. CDR1 and CDR2 (germline): LNHDA, SQIVND (reference sequence). The CDR3 reads CASSRAGAGELFF. CDR3 bases: TGTGCCAGTAGCCGGGCGGGGGCCGGGGAGCTGTTTTTT.